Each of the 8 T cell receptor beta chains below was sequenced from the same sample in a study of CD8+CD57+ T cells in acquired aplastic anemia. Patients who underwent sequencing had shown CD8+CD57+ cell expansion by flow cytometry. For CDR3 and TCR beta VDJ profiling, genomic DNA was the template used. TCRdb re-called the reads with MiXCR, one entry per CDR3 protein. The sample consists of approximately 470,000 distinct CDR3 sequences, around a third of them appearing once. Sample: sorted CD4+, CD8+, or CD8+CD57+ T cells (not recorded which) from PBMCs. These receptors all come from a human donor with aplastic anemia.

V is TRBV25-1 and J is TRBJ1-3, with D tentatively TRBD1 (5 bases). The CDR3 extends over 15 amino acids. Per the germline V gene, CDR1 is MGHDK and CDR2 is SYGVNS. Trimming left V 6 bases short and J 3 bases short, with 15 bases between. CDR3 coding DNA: TGTGCCAGCAGCTATGGGGGAAATTTTGGAAACACCATATATTTT. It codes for CASSYGGNFGNTIYF.

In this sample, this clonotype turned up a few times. CDR3: CSAALGVRETDTQYF. The DNA for the CDR3 is TGCAGTGCAGCCCTAGGAGTAAGGGAGACAGATACGCAGTATTTT. This chain uses TRBV20-1 with TRBJ2-3; tentatively, D is TRBD2 (5 bases). CDR3 length equals 15 residues. Germline V CDR1 and CDR2: DFQATT, SNEGSKA (reference sequence). Deletions cut 6 bases from V and 3 bases from J, with 19 bases between.

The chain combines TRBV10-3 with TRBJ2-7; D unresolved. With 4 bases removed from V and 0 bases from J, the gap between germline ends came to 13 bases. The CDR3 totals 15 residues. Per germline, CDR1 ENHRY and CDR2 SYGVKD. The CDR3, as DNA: TGTGCCATCAGTGGATCAGGAAGACACTCCTACGAGCAGTACTTC. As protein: CAISGSGRHSYEQYF.

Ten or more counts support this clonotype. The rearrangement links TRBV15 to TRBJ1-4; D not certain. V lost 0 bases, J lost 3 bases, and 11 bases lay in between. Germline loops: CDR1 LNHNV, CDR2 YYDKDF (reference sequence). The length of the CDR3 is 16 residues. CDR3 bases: TGTGCCACCAGCAGAGATTATAGGGTTGCTAATGAAAAACTGTTTTTT. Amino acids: CATSRDYRVANEKLFF.

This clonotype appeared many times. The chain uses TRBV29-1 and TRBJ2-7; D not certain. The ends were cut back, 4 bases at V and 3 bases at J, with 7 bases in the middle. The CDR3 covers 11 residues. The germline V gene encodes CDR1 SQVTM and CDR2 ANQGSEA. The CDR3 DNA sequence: TGCAGCGTTGTGACCGGCTACGAGCAGTACTTC. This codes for CSVVTGYEQYF.

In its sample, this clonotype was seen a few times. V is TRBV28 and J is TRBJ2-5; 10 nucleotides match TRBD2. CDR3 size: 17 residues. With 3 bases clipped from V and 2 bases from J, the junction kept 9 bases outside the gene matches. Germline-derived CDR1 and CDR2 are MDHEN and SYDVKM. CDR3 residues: CASSLELAGTTQETQYF. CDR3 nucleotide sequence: TGTGCCAGCAGTTTGGAACTAGCGGGGACTACACAAGAGACCCAGTACTTC.

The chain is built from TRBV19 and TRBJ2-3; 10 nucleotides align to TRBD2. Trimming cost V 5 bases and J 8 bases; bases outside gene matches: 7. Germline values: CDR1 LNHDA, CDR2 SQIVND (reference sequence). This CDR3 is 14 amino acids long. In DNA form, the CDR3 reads TGTGCCAGTAGTTTGGGACTAGCGCAAGGTACGCAGTATTTT. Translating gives CASSLGLAQGTQYF. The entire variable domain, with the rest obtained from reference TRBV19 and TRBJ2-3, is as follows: DGGITQSPKYLFRKEGQNVTLSCEQNLNHDAMYWYRQDPGQGLRLIYYSQIVNDFQKGDIAEGYSVSREKKESFPLTVTSAQKNPTAFYLCASSLGLAQGTQYFGPGTRLTVL.

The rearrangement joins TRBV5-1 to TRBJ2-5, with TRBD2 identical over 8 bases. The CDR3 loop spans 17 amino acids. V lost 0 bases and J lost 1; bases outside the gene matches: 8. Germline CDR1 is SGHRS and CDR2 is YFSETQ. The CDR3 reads CASSLGTAGGFQETQYF. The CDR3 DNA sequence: TGCGCCAGCAGCTTGGGGACTGCGGGAGGCTTCCAAGAGACCCAGTACTTC.